Following are 13 T cell receptor beta chains from one sample sequenced in a study of T cell changes during pregnancy in multiple sclerosis. Only in-frame clones appear in the TCRdb table, and some are missing; sequencing was by immunoSEQ multiplex PCR. The repertoire includes 40,000 or so clones, approximately 89% of them detected once, and roughly 1.1% sits in the top ten. The sequenced sample was CD4+ T cells from peripheral blood mononuclear cells, obtained in the first trimester of pregnancy. These receptors all come from a female donor with multiple sclerosis, enrolled in a pregnancy study.

V is TRBV19 and J is TRBJ1-1, with 8 bases identical to TRBD1. The V and J ends lost 6 bases and 4 bases, in that order; junction bases with no gene match: 1. The CDR3 runs 12 residues. The germline CDR1 and CDR2 sequences are LNHDA and SQIVND (reference sequence). CDR3 residues: CASRGQATEAFF. The CDR3 nucleotides are TGTGCCAGTAGGGGACAGGCCACTGAAGCTTTCTTT. Drawing the rest from reference TRBV19 and TRBJ1-1, the complete variable domain is DGGITQSPKYLFRKEGQNVTLSCEQNLNHDAMYWYRQDPGQGLRLIYYSQIVNDFQKGDIAEGYSVSREKKESFPLTVTSAQKNPTAFYLCASRGQATEAFFGQGTRLTVV.

The chain recombines TRBV5-1 with TRBJ1-4; no reliable D call. The V end was cut by 7 bases, the J end by 0 bases, with 7 bases between. This CDR3 is built from 13 residues. CDR1 is SGHRS, CDR2 YFSETQ, per germline. The CDR3 is CASSRATNEKLFF. The CDR3 nucleotides read TGCGCCAGCTCGAGGGCAACTAATGAAAAACTGTTTTTT.

The rearrangement links TRBV9 to TRBJ2-7, with TRBD2 as a possible D gene (6 bases). Trimming removed 3 bases at V and 9 bases at J, with 13 bases between. The CDR3 has 12 amino acids. CDR1 and CDR2 from the germline V gene are SGDLS and YYNGEE. CDR3 in DNA: TGTGCCAGCAGCGGCGAAGGAGGGGTGCAGTACTTC. Its protein product is CASSGEGGVQYF.

This rearrangement joins TRBV19 to TRBJ1-5; D is unresolved. There are 13 residues in the CDR3. Trimming took off 4 bases at V and 1 base at J, with 5 bases between the two ends. The germline CDR1 and CDR2 sequences are LNHDA and SQIVND (reference sequence). CDR3: CASSTSSNQPQHF. CDR3 sequence (DNA): TGTGCCAGTAGTACATCCAGCAATCAGCCCCAGCATTTT.

The count of this clone is one. This chain uses TRBV7-2 with TRBJ2-5, with a tentative D call TRBD1 (6 bases). Germline CDR1 is SGHTA and CDR2 is FQGNSA. The CDR3 length is 14 residues. Trimming took 3 bases from V and 0 from J, leaving 8 bases between them. The CDR3 reads CASSFQGNQETQYF. The CDR3 nucleotides are TGTGCCAGCAGCTTCCAGGGGAACCAAGAGACCCAGTACTTC.

The chain employs TRBV7-2 and TRBJ2-7; D might be TRBD2 (6 bases). Germline V gene sequence: CDR1 SGHTA, CDR2 FQGNSA. The CDR3 is 15 residues long. The V and J ends lost 5 bases and 9 bases respectively, with 23 bases between them. The CDR3 coding sequence is TGTGCCAGCAGCCCCCAACACGGCGGGGAAGGGGTGCAGTACTTC. Its protein product is CASSPQHGGEGVQYF.

V usage is TRBV2 and J usage is TRBJ2-3, with 8 positions matching TRBD2. Germline CDR1 and CDR2: SNHLY and FYNNEI. The CDR3 runs to 12 residues. The J segment lost 4 bases and the V segment lost 9 bases, leaving 3 bases of the junction unmatched. CDR3 amino acids: CARGLAADTQYF. The CDR3 bases are TGTGCCAGAGGACTAGCCGCAGATACGCAGTATTTT.

The V and J genes are TRBV19 and TRBJ2-7; D call uncertain. Germline CDR1 and CDR2: LNHDA and SQIVND (reference sequence). This CDR3 is built from 14 residues. V lost 0 bases and J lost 7, with 13 bases in between. The CDR3 sequence is CASSIDLVTGEQYF. CDR3 DNA: TGTGCCAGTAGTATAGATCTAGTGACCGGGGAGCAGTACTTC.

The genes are TRBV7-2 and TRBJ2-5; D is possibly TRBD2 (6 bases). Germline values: CDR1 SGHTA, CDR2 FQGNSA. The CDR3 runs to 15 residues. V was shortened by 5 bases and J by 3 bases, with 16 bases between the two germline ends. The CDR3 coding sequence is TGTGCCAGCAGCCTGGGGACTGATTTGAAAGAGACCCAGTACTTC. Encoded protein: CASSLGTDLKETQYF. The whole variable domain, filled in from reference TRBV7-2 and TRBJ2-5, reads GAGVSQSPSNKVTEKGKDVELRCDPISGHTALYWYRQSLGQGLEFLIYFQGNSAPDKSGLPSDRFSAERTGGSVSTLTIQRTQQEDSAVYLCASSLGTDLKETQYFGPGTRLLVL.

In this sample, this clone turned up a few times. The chain is built from TRBV7-2 and TRBJ2-3; 10 bases agree with TRBD1. CDR1 and CDR2 (germline): SGHTA, FQGNSA. The CDR3 totals 16 residues. Trimming at V came to 3 bases and at J to 5 bases, leaving 8 bases not matched to a gene. CDR3 DNA: TGTGCCAGCAGCTTGACCGGGACAGGGGCAGGAGATACGCAGTATTTT. Protein product: CASSLTGTGAGDTQYF.

The chain uses TRBV7-2 and TRBJ2-5, with D possibly matching TRBD2 (6 bases). Germline V gene lookup returns CDR1 SGHTA and CDR2 FQGNSA. The CDR3 sequence is 15 residues long. Trimming took 3 bases from V and 5 from J, leaving 16 bases between them. The CDR3 nucleotides read TGTGCCAGCAGCTTCGGGACTGGCGATGGGGAGACCCAGTACTTC. Translation: CASSFGTGDGETQYF.

This CDR3 reads CASSGQTSIANYGYTF. The DNA for the CDR3 is TGTGCCAGCAGCGGACAGACTTCCATAGCTAACTATGGCTACACCTTC. V usage is TRBV2 and J usage is TRBJ1-2; tentative D call: TRBD1 (6 bases). Trimming stripped 6 bases from V and 0 bases from J, with 17 bases between. CDR3 length: 16 residues. CDR1 is SNHLY and CDR2 is FYNNEI in the germline V gene.

The CDR3 reads CASSLRPVAGGPTDTQYF. Written as DNA, the CDR3 is TGTGCCAGCAGTCTTCGACCCGTAGCGGGAGGGCCGACAGATACGCAGTATTTT. V and J are TRBV27 and TRBJ2-3; TRBD2 matches 11 bases. V lost 5 bases and J lost 3; bases outside the gene matches: 13. The CDR3 is 18 amino acids. Germline CDR1 is MNHEY and CDR2 is SMNVEV (reference sequence).